This T cell receptor (beta chain) originates from a study of T cells in Graves' hyperthyroidism and ophthalmopathy. Study-wide findings and caveats: Ophthalmopathy cases were set apart from stable hyperthyroidism by a 13 V-J model.

Ophthalmopathy patients all had a Clinical Activity Score of at least 3, a NOSPECS grade of at least 4 and disease under 3 months old. Uncontrolled infection, other autoimmune disease, pregnancy or lactation disqualified patients from enrolment. This clonotype has ten or more counts. Its antigen is currently unknown. The CDR3 is made up of 13 amino acids. Germline assignment: CDR1 DFQATT and CDR2 SNEGSKA (reference sequence). Trimming took off 2 bases at V and 4 bases at J, with 12 bases between the two ends. Using RNA transcripts as the source, TCR beta CDR3 regions were amplified. When the TCR CDR3 underwent first-round RT-PCR, the HTBI primer set was used. One entry per CDR3 protein, called by TCRdb with MiXCR from the multiplex PCR reads. Of some 580,000 distinct CDR3 sequences listed, 15% to 20% are singletons.

Sequenced sample: blood. This TCR was recovered from a woman in her thirties or forties with Graves' ophthalmopathy. The chain recombines TRBV20-1 with TRBJ2-7, with D hard to call. CDR3 region: CSARRAIGYEQYF. The DNA for the CDR3 is TGCAGTGCTAGAAGGGCGATCGGGTACGAGCAGTACTTC.